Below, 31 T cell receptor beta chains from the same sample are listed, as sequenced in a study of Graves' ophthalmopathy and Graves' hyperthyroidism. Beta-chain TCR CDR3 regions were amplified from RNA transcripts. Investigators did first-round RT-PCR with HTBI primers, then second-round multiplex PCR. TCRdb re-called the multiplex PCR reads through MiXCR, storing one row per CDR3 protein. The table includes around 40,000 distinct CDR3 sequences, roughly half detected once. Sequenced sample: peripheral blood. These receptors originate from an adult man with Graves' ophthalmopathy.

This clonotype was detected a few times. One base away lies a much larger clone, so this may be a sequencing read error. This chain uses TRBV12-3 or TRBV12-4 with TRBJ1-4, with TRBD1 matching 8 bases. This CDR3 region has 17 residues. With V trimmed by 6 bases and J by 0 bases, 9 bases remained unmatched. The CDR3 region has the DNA TGTGCCAGCAGCTACAAAACAGGGGGGGCAACTAATGAAAAACTGTTTTTT. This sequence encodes CASSYKTGGATNEKLFF.

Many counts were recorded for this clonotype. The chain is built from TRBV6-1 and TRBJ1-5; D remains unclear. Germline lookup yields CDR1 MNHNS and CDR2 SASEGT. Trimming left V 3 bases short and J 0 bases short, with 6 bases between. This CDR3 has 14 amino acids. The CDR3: CASSEGYSNQPQHF. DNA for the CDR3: TGTGCCAGCAGTGAGGGATATAGCAATCAGCCCCAGCATTTT.

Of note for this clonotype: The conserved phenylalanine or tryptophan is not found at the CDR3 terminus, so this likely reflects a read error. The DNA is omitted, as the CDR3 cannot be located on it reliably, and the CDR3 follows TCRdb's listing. Here the CDR3 reads CSARDAPTSG. J is TRBJ2-7 and V is TRBV20-1; the D segment call TRBD2 is taken from the table without a DNA check. The CDR3 numbers 10 amino acids, ends counted. CDR1 is DFQATT and CDR2 is SNEGSKA in the germline V gene (reference sequence).

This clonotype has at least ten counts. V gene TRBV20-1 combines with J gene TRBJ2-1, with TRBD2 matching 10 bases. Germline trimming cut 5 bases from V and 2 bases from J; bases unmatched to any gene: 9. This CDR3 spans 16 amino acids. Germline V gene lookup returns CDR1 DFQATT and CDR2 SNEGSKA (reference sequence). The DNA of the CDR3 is TGCAGTGCTTTTGGGGTAGCGGGGGGCACCTACAATGAGCAGTTCTTC. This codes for CSAFGVAGGTYNEQFF.

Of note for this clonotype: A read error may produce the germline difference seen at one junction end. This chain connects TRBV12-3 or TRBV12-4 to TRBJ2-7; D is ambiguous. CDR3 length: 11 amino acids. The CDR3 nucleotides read TGTGCGAGCAGCGACCCCTACGAGCAGTACTTC. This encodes CASSDPYEQYF.

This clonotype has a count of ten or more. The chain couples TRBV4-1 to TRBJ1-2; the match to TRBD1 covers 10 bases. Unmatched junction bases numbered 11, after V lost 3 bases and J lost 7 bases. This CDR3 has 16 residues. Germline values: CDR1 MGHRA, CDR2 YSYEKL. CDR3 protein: CASSQVQGQGRSGYTF. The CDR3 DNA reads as TGCGCCAGCAGCCAGGTTCAGGGACAGGGGCGAAGTGGCTACACCTTC.

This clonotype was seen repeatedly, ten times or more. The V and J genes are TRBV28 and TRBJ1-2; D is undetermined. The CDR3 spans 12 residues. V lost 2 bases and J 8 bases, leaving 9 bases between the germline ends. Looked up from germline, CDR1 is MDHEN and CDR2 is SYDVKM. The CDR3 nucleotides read TGTGCCAGCAGTTTACGCGGCGCGGGCTACACCTTC. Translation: CASSLRGAGYTF.

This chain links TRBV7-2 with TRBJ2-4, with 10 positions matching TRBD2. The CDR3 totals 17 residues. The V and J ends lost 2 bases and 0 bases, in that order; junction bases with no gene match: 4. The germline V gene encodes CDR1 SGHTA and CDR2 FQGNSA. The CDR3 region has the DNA TGTGCCAGCAGCTTAACTAGCGGGACCGGAGCCAAAAACATTCAGTACTTC. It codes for CASSLTSGTGAKNIQYF.

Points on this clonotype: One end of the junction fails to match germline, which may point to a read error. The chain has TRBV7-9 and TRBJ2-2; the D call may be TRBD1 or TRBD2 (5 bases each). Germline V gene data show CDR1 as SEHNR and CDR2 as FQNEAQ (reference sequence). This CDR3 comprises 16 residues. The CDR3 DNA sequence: TGTGCCAGCAGCTTAGTACCGGGACCTAATACCGGGGAGCCGTTTTTT. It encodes CASSLVPGPNTGEPFF. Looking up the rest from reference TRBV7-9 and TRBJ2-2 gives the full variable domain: DTGVSQNPRHKITKRGQNVTFRCDPISEHNRLYWYRQTLGQGPEFLTYFQNEAQLEKSRLLSDRFSAERPKGSFSTLEIQRTEQGDSAMYLCASSLVPGPNTGEPFFGEGSRLTVL.

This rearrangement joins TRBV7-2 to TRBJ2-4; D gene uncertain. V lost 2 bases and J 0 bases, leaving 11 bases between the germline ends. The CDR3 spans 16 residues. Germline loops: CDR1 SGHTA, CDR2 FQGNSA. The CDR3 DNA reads TGTGCCAGCAGCTTAAGTGGTGGAAGAGCCAAAAACATTCAGTACTTC. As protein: CASSLSGGRAKNIQYF.

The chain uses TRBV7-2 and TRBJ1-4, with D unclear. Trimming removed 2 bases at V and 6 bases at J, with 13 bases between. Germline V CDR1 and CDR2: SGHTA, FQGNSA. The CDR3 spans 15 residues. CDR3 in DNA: TGTGCCAGCAGCTTACGGACCGGAACCTATGAAAAACTGTTTTTT. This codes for CASSLRTGTYEKLFF.

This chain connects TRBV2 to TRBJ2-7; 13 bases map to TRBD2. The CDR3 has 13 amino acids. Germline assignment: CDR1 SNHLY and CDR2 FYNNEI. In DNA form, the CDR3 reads TGTGCTAGACCCCCGACTAGCGGGAGGGAGCAGTACTTC. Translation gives CARPPTSGREQYF. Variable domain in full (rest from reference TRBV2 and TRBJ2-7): EPEVTQTPSHQVTQMGQEVILRCVPISNHLYFYWYRQILGQKVEFLVSFYNNEISEKSEIFDDQFSVERPDGSNFTLKIRSTKLEDSAMYFCARPPTSGREQYFGPGTRLTVT.

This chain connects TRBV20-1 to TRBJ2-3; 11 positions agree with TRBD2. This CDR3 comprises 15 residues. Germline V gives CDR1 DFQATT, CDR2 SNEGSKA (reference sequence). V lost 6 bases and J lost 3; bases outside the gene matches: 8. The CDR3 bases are TGCAGTGCCAATTTACTAGCGGGAGCGACAGATACGCAGTATTTT. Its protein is CSANLLAGATDTQYF.

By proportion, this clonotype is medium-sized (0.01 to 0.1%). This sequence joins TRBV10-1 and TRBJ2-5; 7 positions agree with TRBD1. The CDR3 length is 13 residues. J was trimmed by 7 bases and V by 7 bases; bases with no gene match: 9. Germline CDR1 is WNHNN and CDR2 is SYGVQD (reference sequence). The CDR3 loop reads CASIRTGKLTQYF. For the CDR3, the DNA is TGCGCCAGCATTCGGACAGGTAAATTGACCCAGTACTTC.

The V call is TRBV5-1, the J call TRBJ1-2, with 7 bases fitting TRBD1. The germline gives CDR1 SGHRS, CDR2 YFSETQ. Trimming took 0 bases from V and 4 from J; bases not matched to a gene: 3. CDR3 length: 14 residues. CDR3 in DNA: TGCGCCAGCAGCTTGGAAGGGGGCGGCTATGGCTACACCTTC. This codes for CASSLEGGGYGYTF.

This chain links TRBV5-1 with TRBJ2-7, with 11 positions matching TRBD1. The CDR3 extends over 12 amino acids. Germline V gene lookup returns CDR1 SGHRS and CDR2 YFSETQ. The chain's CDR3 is CGGQGATYEQYF. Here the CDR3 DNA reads TGCGGAGGACAGGGGGCGACCTACGAGCAGTACTTC. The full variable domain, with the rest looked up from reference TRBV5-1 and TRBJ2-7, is KAGVTQTPRYLIKTRGQQVTLSCSPISGHRSVSWYQQTPGQGLQFLFEYFSETQRNKGNFPGRFSGRQFSNSRSEMNVSTLELGDSALYLCGGQGATYEQYFGPGTRLTVT.

The CDR3 here is CASSIESSYNEQFF. CDR3 bases: TGTGCCAGTAGTATCGAGAGCTCCTACAATGAGCAGTTCTTC. The chain uses TRBV19 and TRBJ2-1, with D unresolved. The ends were cut back, 3 bases at V and 0 bases at J, with 6 bases in the middle. The length of the CDR3 is 14 residues. Germline V CDR1 and CDR2: LNHDA, SQIVND (reference sequence). Based on the CDR3 plus reference TRBV19 and TRBJ2-1, the full variable domain is DGGITQSPKYLFRKEGQNVTLSCEQNLNHDAMYWYRQDPGQGLRLIYYSQIVNDFQKGDIAEGYSVSREKKESFPLTVTSAQKNPTAFYLCASSIESSYNEQFFGPGTRLTVL.

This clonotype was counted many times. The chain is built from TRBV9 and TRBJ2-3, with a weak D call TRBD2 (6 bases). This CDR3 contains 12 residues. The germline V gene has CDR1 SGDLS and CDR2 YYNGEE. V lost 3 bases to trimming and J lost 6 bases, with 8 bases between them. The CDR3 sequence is CASSEGRDTQYF. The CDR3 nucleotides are TGTGCCAGCAGCGAGGGGAGGGATACGCAGTATTTT.

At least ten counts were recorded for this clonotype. CDR3 coding DNA: TGTGCCAGTAGCTCCGGGACAGGTTCATCTAACTATGGCTACACCTTC. Translating gives CASSSGTGSSNYGYTF. This chain uses TRBV19 with TRBJ1-2; 8 nucleotides agree with TRBD1. The ends lost 6 bases at V and 0 bases at J; junction bases unmatched: 9. In germline, CDR1 is LNHDA, CDR2 SQIVND (reference sequence). The CDR3 is made up of 16 amino acids. Full variable domain (missing parts from reference TRBV19 and TRBJ1-2): DGGITQSPKYLFRKEGQNVTLSCEQNLNHDAMYWYRQDPGQGLRLIYYSQIVNDFQKGDIAEGYSVSREKKESFPLTVTSAQKNPTAFYLCASSSGTGSSNYGYTFGSGTRLTVV.

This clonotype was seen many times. The CDR3 sequence: CASGPGGREAFF. The CDR3 DNA follows: TGTGCTAGTGGACCCGGGGGGCGTGAAGCTTTCTTT. The rearrangement uses TRBV12-5 and TRBJ1-1; maybe TRBD1 (6 bases). Germline CDR1 LGHNT, CDR2 FRNRAP. The V and J ends lost 6 bases and 7 bases respectively, with 12 bases between them. This CDR3 is built from 12 residues.

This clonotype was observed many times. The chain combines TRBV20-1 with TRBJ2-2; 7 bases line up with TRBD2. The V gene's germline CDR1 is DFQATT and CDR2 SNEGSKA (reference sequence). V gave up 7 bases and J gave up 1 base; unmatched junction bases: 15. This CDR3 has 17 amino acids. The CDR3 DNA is TGCAGTGGACTAGCCAGGAGGAGTCCCCAGAACACCGGGGAGCTGTTTTTT. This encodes CSGLARRSPQNTGELFF.

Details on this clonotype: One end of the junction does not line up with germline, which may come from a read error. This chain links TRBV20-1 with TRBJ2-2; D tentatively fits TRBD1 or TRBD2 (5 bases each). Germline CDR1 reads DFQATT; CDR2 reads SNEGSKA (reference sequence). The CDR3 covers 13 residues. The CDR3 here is CSAPPTGTGELSW. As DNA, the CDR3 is TGCAGTGCCCCCCCGACGGGGACCGGGGAGCTGTCTTGG.

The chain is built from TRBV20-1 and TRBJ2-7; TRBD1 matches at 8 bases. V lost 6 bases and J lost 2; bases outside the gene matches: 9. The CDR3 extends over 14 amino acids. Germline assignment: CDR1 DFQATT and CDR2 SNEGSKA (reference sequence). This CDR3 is CSALPRTGTYEQYF. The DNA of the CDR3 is TGCAGTGCCCTACCGAGGACAGGGACCTACGAGCAGTACTTC.

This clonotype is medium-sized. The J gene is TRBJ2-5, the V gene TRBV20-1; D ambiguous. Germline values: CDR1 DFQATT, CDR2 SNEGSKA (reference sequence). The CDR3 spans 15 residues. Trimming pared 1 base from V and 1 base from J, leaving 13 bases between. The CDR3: CSARAVLGPQETQYF. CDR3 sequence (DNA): TGCAGTGCTAGAGCGGTCCTCGGGCCCCAAGAGACCCAGTACTTC.

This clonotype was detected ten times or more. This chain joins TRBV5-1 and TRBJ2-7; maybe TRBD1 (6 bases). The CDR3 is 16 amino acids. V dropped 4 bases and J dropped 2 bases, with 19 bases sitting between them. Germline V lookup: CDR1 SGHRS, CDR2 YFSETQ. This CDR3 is CASSAEYRDIAYEQYF. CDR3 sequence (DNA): TGCGCCAGCAGCGCGGAATACCGGGACATCGCCTACGAGCAGTACTTC.

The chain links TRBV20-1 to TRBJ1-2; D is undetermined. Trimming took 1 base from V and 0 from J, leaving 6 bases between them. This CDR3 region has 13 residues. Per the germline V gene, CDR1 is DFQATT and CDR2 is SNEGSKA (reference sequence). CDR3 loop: CSARGAANYGYTF. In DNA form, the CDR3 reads TGCAGTGCTAGAGGGGCAGCTAACTATGGCTACACCTTC.

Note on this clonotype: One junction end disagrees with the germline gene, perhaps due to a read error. The CDR3 coding sequence is TGCAACGTTTGGGGCACCGACATTGAAGCTTTCTTT. This sequence encodes CNVWGTDIEAFF. This rearrangement joins TRBV29-1 to TRBJ1-1; a possible D gene is TRBD1 (5 bases). The CDR3 covers 12 residues. Germline lookup yields CDR1 SQVTM and CDR2 ANQGSEA.

CDR3: CSAKRGVGTQYF. The CDR3 nucleotides are TGCAGTGCTAAGCGGGGAGTGGGGACCCAGTACTTC. This chain links TRBV20-1 with TRBJ2-5, with 7 bases aligning to TRBD2. The CDR3 loop spans 12 amino acids. CDR1 is DFQATT and CDR2 is SNEGSKA in the germline V gene (reference sequence). Unmatched junction bases numbered 6, after V lost 4 bases and J lost 7 bases.

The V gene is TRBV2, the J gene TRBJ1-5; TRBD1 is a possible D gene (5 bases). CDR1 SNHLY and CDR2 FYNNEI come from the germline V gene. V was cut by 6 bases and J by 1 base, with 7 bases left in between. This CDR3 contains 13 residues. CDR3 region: CASRDRSNQPQHF. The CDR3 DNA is TGTGCCAGCAGAGACAGAAGCAATCAGCCCCAGCATTTT.

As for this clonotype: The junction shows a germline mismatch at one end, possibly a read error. CDR3 amino acids: CASSLVYEGGYYNEPQHF. The CDR3 DNA reads TGTGCCAGCAGCTTAGTTTATGAGGGGGGCTACTACAATGAGCCCCAGCATTTT. The J gene is TRBJ1-5, the V gene TRBV7-8; D is possibly TRBD1 (6 bases). Per the germline V gene, CDR1 is SGHVS and CDR2 is FQNEAQ. The CDR3 totals 18 residues. The full variable domain, completed using reference TRBV7-8 and TRBJ1-5, is GAGVSQSPRYKVAKRGQDVALRCDPISGHVSLFWYQQALGQGPEFLTYFQNEAQLDKSGLPSDRFFAERPEGSVSTLKIQRTQQEDSAVYLCASSLVYEGGYYNEPQHFGDGTRLSIL.

CDR3 in amino acids: CSALDLAGGIRTDTQYF. Written as DNA, the CDR3 is TGCAGTGCCTTAGACCTAGCGGGGGGAATAAGAACAGATACGCAGTATTTT. This chain links TRBV20-1 with TRBJ2-3, with 11 bases lining up with TRBD2. After removal of 6 bases from V and 3 bases from J, the junction contained 14 bases not matched to a gene. The germline V gene encodes CDR1 DFQATT and CDR2 SNEGSKA (reference sequence). This CDR3 comprises 17 residues.